This TCR beta chain came from a study of blood T cell repertoires in COVID-19. Study-level background: Sites across the United States, Italy and Spain contributed samples from acute and convalescent COVID-19. T cells, B-cell-depleted T cells, or PBMCs provided the cDNA or gDNA that served as material.

Clinical history reported by participants formed the basis on which cohorts were assigned. In the authors' workflow: Reference gene primers were amplified, and this amplification served to estimate nucleated cell counts. TCRdb keeps only in-frame clones here, not all; method: immunoSEQ multiplex PCR. For V, J and clone size, that table is used; D and trimming come from the DNA. The table records roughly 200,000 clones, 75% to 90% of them present only once. This CDR3 comprises 14 residues. V was clipped by 4 bases and J by 7 bases, with 14 bases between them. The germline gives CDR1 LGHDT, CDR2 YNNKEL (reference sequence).

V and J are TRBV3-1 (or the pseudogene TRBV3-2) and TRBJ1-3; TRBD1 is a possible D gene (5 bases). The source material was PBMCs or T cells enriched from blood (not recorded which). This TCR derives from a woman aged 30 to 39 who had been exposed to COVID-19. In nucleotides, the CDR3 is TGTGCCAGCAGCCTGCCAGGGATGGAGAACACCATATATTTT. Its protein is CASSLPGMENTIYF.